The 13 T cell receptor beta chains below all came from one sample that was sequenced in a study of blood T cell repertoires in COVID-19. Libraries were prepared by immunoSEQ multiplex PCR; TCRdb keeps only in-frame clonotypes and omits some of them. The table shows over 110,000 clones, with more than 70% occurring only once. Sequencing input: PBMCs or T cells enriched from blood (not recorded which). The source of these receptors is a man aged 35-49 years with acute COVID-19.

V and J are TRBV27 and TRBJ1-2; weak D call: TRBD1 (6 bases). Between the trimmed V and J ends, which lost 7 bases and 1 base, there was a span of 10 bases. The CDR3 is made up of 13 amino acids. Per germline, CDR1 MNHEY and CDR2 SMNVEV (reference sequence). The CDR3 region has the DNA TGTGCCAGCAAGACAGGACTTAACTATGGCTACACCTTC. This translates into CASKTGLNYGYTF.

The chain's CDR3 is CSTGEGVADTQYF. In nucleotides, the CDR3 is TGCAGCACTGGAGAGGGGGTCGCAGATACGCAGTATTTT. The chain uses TRBV29-1 and TRBJ2-3, with a weak D call TRBD1 (6 bases). This CDR3 spans 13 amino acids. Looked up from germline, CDR1 is SQVTM and CDR2 is ANQGSEA. V dropped 8 bases and J dropped 4 bases, with 16 bases sitting between them.

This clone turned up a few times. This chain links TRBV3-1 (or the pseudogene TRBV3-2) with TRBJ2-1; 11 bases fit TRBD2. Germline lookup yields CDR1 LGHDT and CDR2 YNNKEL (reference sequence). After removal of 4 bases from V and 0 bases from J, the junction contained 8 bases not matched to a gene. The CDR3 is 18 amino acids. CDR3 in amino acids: CASSLLGLAESSYNEQFF. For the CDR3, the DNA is TGTGCCAGCAGCCTACTGGGACTAGCGGAAAGCTCCTACAATGAGCAGTTCTTC.

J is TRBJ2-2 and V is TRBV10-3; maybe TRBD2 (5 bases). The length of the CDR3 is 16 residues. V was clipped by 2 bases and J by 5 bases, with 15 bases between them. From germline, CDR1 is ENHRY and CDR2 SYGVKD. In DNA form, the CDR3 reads TGTGCCATCAGTGAGCGTGATACCGGGGAAACCGGGGAGCTGTTTTTT. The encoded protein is CAISERDTGETGELFF.

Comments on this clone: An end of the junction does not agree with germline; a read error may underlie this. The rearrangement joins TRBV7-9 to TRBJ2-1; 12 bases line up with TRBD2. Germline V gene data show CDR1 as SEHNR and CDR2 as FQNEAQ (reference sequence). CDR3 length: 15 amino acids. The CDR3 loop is CASSLAGGTYNEQFF. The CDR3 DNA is TGTGCCAGCAGCCTAGCGGGGGGGACCTACAATGAGCAGTTCTTC.

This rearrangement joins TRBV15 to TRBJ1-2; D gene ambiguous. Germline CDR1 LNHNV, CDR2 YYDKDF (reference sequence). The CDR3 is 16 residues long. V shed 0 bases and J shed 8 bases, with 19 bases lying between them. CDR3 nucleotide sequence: TGTGCCACCAGCAGAGATGTTGGGCCTTCGTATTACGGCTACACCTTC. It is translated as CATSRDVGPSYYGYTF.

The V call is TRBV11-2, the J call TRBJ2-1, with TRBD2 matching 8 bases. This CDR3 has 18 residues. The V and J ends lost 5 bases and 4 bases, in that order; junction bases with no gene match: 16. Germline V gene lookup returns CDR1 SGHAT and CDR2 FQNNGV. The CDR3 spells CASSLTHQRELSYNEQFF. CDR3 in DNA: TGTGCCAGCAGCCTAACTCACCAGCGGGAGTTGAGTTACAATGAGCAGTTCTTC.

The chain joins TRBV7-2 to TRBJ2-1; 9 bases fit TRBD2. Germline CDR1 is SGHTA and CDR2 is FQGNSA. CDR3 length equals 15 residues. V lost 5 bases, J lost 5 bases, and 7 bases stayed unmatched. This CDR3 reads CASSLGTSPDNEQFF. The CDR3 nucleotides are TGTGCCAGCAGCCTCGGGACTAGCCCCGACAATGAGCAGTTCTTC.

The CDR3 DNA is TGTGCCAGCAGCGACAGCTCAAGGTACCAAGAGACCCAGTACTTC. Translated: CASSDSSRYQETQYF. The chain employs TRBV28 and TRBJ2-5; perhaps TRBD1 as D (5 bases). The length of the CDR3 is 15 residues. The germline V gene encodes CDR1 MDHEN and CDR2 SYDVKM. With 6 bases removed from V and 0 bases from J, the gap between germline ends came to 14 bases.

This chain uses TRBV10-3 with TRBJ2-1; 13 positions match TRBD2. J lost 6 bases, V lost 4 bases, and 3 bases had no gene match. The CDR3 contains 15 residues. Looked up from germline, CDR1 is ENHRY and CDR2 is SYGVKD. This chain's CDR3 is CAISVLAGGINEQFF. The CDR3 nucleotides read TGTGCCATCAGTGTACTAGCGGGGGGGATCAATGAGCAGTTCTTC.

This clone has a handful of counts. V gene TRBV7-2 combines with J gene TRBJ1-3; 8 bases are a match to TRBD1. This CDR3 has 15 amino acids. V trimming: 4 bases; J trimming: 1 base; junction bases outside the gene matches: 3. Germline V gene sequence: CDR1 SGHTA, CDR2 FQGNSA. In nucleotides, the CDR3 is TGTGCCAGCAGCTGGCAGGGGGCGTCTGGAAACACCATATATTTT. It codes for CASSWQGASGNTIYF.

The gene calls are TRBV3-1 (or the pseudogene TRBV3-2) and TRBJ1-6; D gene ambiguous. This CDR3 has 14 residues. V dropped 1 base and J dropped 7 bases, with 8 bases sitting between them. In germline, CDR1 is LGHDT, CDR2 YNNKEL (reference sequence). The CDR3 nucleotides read TGTGCCAGCAGCCAAGGTGACAAAAATTCACCCCTCCACTTT. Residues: CASSQGDKNSPLHF.

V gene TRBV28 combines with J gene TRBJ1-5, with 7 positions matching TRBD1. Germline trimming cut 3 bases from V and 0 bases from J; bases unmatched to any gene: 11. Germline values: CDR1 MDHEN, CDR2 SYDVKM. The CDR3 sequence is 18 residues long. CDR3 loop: CASSFQSGGSYSNQPQHF. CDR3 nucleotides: TGTGCCAGCAGTTTTCAGTCAGGGGGTTCATATAGCAATCAGCCCCAGCATTTT.